This entry lists 18 T cell receptor beta chains sequenced from one sample in a study of response to subunit inactivated influenza vaccine. Using its own MiXCR run on the RT-PCR reads, TCRdb lists one record per CDR3 protein. This sample has 800,000 or so distinct CDR3 sequences, with less than 25% found just once. The sample was PBMCs from blood, taken around 5 days after vaccination. These receptors all stem from a middle-aged man who received an inactivated influenza vaccine.

The rearrangement joins TRBV24-1 to TRBJ1-4; D is possibly TRBD1 (5 bases). The CDR3 has 16 amino acids. V was trimmed by 4 bases and J by 4 bases, leaving 15 bases between them. CDR1 KGHDR and CDR2 SFDVKD come from the germline V gene. The CDR3 DNA reads TGTGCCACCAGTGAGGGCACGGGGACCCTTAATGAAAAACTGTTTTTT. Its protein product is CATSEGTGTLNEKLFF.

This clonotype was seen only a few times. J is TRBJ2-5 and V is TRBV2, with D unclear. Trimming stripped 1 base from V and 4 bases from J, with 10 bases between. CDR3 length: 14 residues. Looked up from germline, CDR1 is SNHLY and CDR2 is FYNNEI. The CDR3 nucleotides read TGTGCCAGCAGTGAAGGTTGGGCTCGAGAGACCCAGTACTTC. Protein sequence: CASSEGWARETQYF.

The rearrangement links TRBV30 to TRBJ2-7, with 8 bases lining up with TRBD1. The J segment lost 6 bases and the V segment lost 3 bases, leaving 13 bases of the junction unmatched. Germline values: CDR1 GTSNPN, CDR2 SVGIG (reference sequence). The CDR3 contains 15 residues. The CDR3: CAWRFGRQGAGEQYF. The DNA for the CDR3 is TGTGCCTGGAGGTTTGGGAGGCAGGGGGCTGGCGAGCAGTACTTC.

This clonotype came up a few times. The chain uses TRBV4-1 and TRBJ1-5; D unresolved. Trimming took 2 bases from V and 5 from J, leaving 7 bases between them. The germline V gene has CDR1 MGHRA and CDR2 YSYEKL. This CDR3 comprises 13 residues. The CDR3 region has the DNA TGCGCCAGCAGCCAACCGAACTATCAGCCCCAGCATTTT. Translating it yields CASSQPNYQPQHF.

This clonotype was counted between two and nine times. The CDR3 nucleotides read TGTGCCAGCAGCTCCCAGGGGGGGCGCAATCAGCCCCAGCATTTT. Protein: CASSSQGGRNQPQHF. This chain links TRBV7-2 with TRBJ1-5; 7 positions match TRBD1. Germline V CDR1 and CDR2: SGHTA, FQGNSA. Trimming removed 4 bases from V and 2 bases from J; junction bases left unmatched: 5. The CDR3 extends over 15 amino acids.

This clonotype was seen more than once but under ten times. The rearrangement uses TRBV20-1 and TRBJ1-6; possibly TRBD1 for D (6 bases). Germline V lookup: CDR1 DFQATT, CDR2 SNEGSKA (reference sequence). The CDR3 has 16 residues. Between the trimmed V and J ends, which lost 2 bases and 7 bases, there was a span of 18 bases. The CDR3 loop reads CSARFTLGGGNSPLHF. The CDR3 DNA sequence: TGCAGTGCTAGATTTACCCTAGGGGGGGGAAATTCACCCCTCCACTTT.

The genes are TRBV7-8 and TRBJ2-3; D ambiguous. From germline, CDR1 is SGHVS and CDR2 FQNEAQ. This CDR3 comprises 15 residues. Trimming removed 5 bases at V and 6 bases at J, with 18 bases between. CDR3 amino acids: CASSGVPNARDTQYF. DNA for the CDR3: TGTGCCAGCAGCGGCGTCCCCAATGCGAGGGATACGCAGTATTTT.

This clonotype was counted at least ten times. The V gene is TRBV7-2, the J gene TRBJ2-1, with no clear D. Germline lookup yields CDR1 SGHTA and CDR2 FQGNSA. Trimming cost V 5 bases and J 7 bases, with 21 bases left between them. The CDR3 has 16 amino acids. CDR3 in DNA: TGTGCCAGCAGCCCCCATGGCGGCCTACTGAGGAATGAGCAGTTCTTC. Its translation: CASSPHGGLLRNEQFF.

The chain combines TRBV12-3 or TRBV12-4 with TRBJ1-1; D is uncertain. The germline V and J ends were trimmed by 7 bases and 0 bases, with 9 bases remaining between them. The CDR3 runs to 13 residues. This CDR3 reads CASTLSMNTEAFF. The CDR3 nucleotides are TGTGCCAGCACTCTGTCCATGAACACTGAAGCTTTCTTT.

The chain carries TRBV10-2 and TRBJ1-1; D is ambiguous. Trimming cost V 6 bases and J 3 bases, with 17 bases left between them. The CDR3 totals 15 residues. CDR1 is WSHSY and CDR2 is SAAADI in the germline V gene. DNA for the CDR3: TGCGCCAGCAGGACCGGAAGGGCGGCGGACACTGAAGCTTTCTTT. Translating gives CASRTGRAADTEAFF.

The V and J genes are TRBV2 and TRBJ2-4, with a weak D call TRBD1 (5 bases). Germline CDR1 and CDR2: SNHLY and FYNNEI. The CDR3 is 15 amino acids. V was cut by 2 bases and J by 8 bases, with 16 bases left in between. The CDR3, as DNA: TGTGCCAGCAGTGAACTGACAGTGACATGGGACATTCAGTACTTC. Protein: CASSELTVTWDIQYF.

This clonotype was observed a handful of times. This rearrangement joins TRBV29-1 to TRBJ2-3, with D unresolved. Germline CDR1 and CDR2: SQVTM and ANQGSEA. V was cut by 4 bases and J by 2 bases, with 7 bases left in between. CDR3 length: 12 amino acids. CDR3 in DNA: TGCAGCGTTGCGTCTAACACAGATACGCAGTATTTT. This translates into CSVASNTDTQYF.

The chain employs TRBV7-3 and TRBJ2-3, with 11 bases fitting TRBD2. V dropped 1 base and J dropped 7; count of bases not matched to a gene: 10. Germline V gives CDR1 SGHTA, CDR2 FQGTGA. This CDR3 is 17 amino acids long. The CDR3 bases are TGTGCCAGCAGCTTAATCTCGACTAGCGGGGCCCCGAATACGCAGTATTTT. Its translation: CASSLISTSGAPNTQYF.

This clonotype has just a few counts. The CDR3 coding sequence is TGTGCCAGCAGTGGACTTCGACGGGAGCTGTTTTTT. It yields the protein CASSGLRRELFF. This chain joins TRBV25-1 and TRBJ2-2; D remains ambiguous. Trimming took 4 bases from V and 9 from J, leaving 9 bases between them. The CDR3 consists of 12 residues. In germline, CDR1 is MGHDK, CDR2 SYGVNS.

This clonotype showed up just a few times. The genes are TRBV20-1 and TRBJ1-5, with a weak D call TRBD1 (5 bases). V gave up 3 bases and J gave up 4 bases, with 7 bases separating them. Per germline, CDR1 DFQATT and CDR2 SNEGSKA (reference sequence). The CDR3 has 12 amino acids. CDR3 sequence: CSASQGNQPQHF. CDR3 nucleotides: TGCAGTGCTAGCCAGGGTAATCAGCCCCAGCATTTT.

This chain uses TRBV20-1 with TRBJ2-1; a weak D match, TRBD2 (6 bases). In germline, CDR1 is DFQATT, CDR2 SNEGSKA (reference sequence). Trimming took 6 bases from V and 4 from J, leaving 16 bases between them. This CDR3 has 14 residues. The CDR3 bases are TGCAGTGCGCCACCTGGCGGGGCTTACAATGAGCAGTTCTTC. This encodes CSAPPGGAYNEQFF.

The table lists this clonotype with a few counts. The chain joins TRBV18 to TRBJ2-1; 9 bases match TRBD1. Germline values: CDR1 KGHSH, CDR2 LQKENI. V lost 2 bases, J lost 7 bases, and 3 bases stayed unmatched. The CDR3 is 14 residues long. This CDR3 is CASSPGTGINEQFF. The CDR3 DNA follows: TGTGCCAGCTCACCAGGGACAGGGATAAATGAGCAGTTCTTC.

This clonotype was counted only a few times. The chain joins TRBV11-1 to TRBJ2-1; 13 nucleotides match TRBD2. The germline gives CDR1 SGHAT, CDR2 FQDESV (reference sequence). The CDR3 totals 18 residues. Trimming removed 6 bases from V and 5 bases from J; junction bases left unmatched: 13. The CDR3 sequence: CASSRSPSGTSGNNEQFF. Here the CDR3 DNA reads TGTGCCAGCAGTCGCAGTCCCTCGGGGACTAGCGGGAACAATGAGCAGTTCTTC.